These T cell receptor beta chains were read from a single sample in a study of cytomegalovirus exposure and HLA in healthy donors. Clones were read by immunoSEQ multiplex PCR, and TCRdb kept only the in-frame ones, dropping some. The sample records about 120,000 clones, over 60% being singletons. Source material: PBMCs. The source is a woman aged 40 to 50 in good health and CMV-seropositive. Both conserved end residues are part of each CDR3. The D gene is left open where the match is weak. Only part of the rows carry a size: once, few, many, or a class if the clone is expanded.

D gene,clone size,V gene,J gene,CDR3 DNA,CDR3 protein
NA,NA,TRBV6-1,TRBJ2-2,TGTGCCAGCAAAAGGACAACTACGAACACCGGGGAGCTGTTTTTT,CASKRTTTNTGELFF
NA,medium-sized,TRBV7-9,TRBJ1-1,TGTGCCAGCAGCCCTCGGGGGACTGAAGCTTTCTTT,CASSPRGTEAFF
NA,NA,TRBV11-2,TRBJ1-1,TGTGCCAGCAGCTTAGACAGCGGGACTGAAGCTTTCTTT,CASSLDSGTEAFF
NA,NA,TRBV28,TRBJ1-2,TGTGCCAGCAGAGTAACAGGGAACTATGGCTACCCCTTC,CASRVTGNYGYPF
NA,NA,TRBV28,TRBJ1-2,TGTGCCAGCAGCTCGGCGCTACTATCTGGCTACACCTTC,CASSSALLSGYTF
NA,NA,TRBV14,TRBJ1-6,TGTGCCAGCAGCGAGGGTAATTCACCCCTCCACTTT,CASSEGNSPLHF
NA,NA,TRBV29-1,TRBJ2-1,TGCAGCGTTGGGAGGATCTCCGGGAATGAGCAGTTCTTC,CSVGRISGNEQFF
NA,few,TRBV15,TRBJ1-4,TGTGCCACCAGCAGCCCCACAGGTTCTAATGAAAAACTGTTTTTT,CATSSPTGSNEKLFF
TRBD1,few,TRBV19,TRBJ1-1,TGTGCCAGTAGTATTACAGGGGGCGCGACTGAAGCTTTCTTT,CASSITGGATEAFF
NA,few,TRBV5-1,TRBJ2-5,TGCGCCAGCAGCTTGCCCTCCACACAGGGCCCTACGAACTTC,CASSLPSTQGPTNF
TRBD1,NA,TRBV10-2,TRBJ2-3,TGCGCCAGCAGACATGGACAGGGGATAGATACGCAGTATTTT,CASRHGQGIDTQYF
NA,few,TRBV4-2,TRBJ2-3,TGTGCCAGCAGCGATCTAGCGCGCACAGATACGCAGTATTTT,CASSDLARTDTQYF
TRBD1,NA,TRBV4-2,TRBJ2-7,TGTGCCAGCAGCCAAGATCGGCCGGGACAGGGAACCTACGAGCAGTACTTC,CASSQDRPGQGTYEQYF
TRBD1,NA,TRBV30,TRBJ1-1,TGTGCCTGCAGAGGGGACAGCACTGAAGCTTTCTTT,CACRGDSTEAFF
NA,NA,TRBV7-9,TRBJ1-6,TGTGCCAGCAGCTTATCCTTGGGCCAGAATTCACCCCTCCACTTT,CASSLSLGQNSPLHF
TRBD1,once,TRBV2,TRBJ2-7,TGTGCCAGCAGTGTGCAGGGGGCTGAGTACGAGCAGTACTTC,CASSVQGAEYEQYF
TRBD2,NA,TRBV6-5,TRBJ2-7,TGTGCCAGCAGTTATGGACTAGCATCCGAGCAGTACTTC,CASSYGLASEQYF
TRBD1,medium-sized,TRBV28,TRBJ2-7,TGTGCCAGCAGTTTACCAGGGGGTTCCTACGAGCAGTACTTC,CASSLPGGSYEQYF
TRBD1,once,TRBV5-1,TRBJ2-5,TGCGCCAGCAGCGGGGGGTCTGGACAGGGGGAGACCCAGTACTTC,CASSGGSGQGETQYF
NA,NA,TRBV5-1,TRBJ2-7,TGCGCCAGCAGCTCGGGGTTTATCTACGAGCAGTACTTC,CASSSGFIYEQYF
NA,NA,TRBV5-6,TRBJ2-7,TGTGCCAGCAGCTTGCCGACGGGATCGATTAGGAACGAGCAGTACTTC,CASSLPTGSIRNEQYF
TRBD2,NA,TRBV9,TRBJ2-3,TGTGCCAGCAGCTTACGACTAGCCACAGATACGCAGTATTTT,CASSLRLATDTQYF
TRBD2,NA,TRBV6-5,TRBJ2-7,TGTGCCAGCAGCCTCGGGACTAGCGGGGGGTACGAGCAGTACTTC,CASSLGTSGGYEQYF